This T cell receptor beta chain was identified in a study of T-cell memory formation after mild COVID-19. Study-wide findings and caveats: For contracting clones, CD4+ ones sat mainly in CM and EM, CD8+ in EMRA. Second-wave clones peaking on day 37 lacked confirmed SARS-CoV-2 specificity.

V lost 6 bases to trimming and J lost 5 bases; unmatched junction nucleotides: 11. The CDR3 length is 17 residues. Notes on this clonotype: No antigen is known for it.

TCRdb passed the 5' RACE reads through MiXCR, listing each CDR3 protein once. Here the sample spans hundreds of thousands of distinct CDR3 sequences, 20% to 25% being singletons. The sequence derives from an adult woman who had mild COVID-19 (a few samples of this study predate the infection). Cell type and time point are not known. The chain couples TRBV12-3 or TRBV12-4 to TRBJ2-1; 12 nucleotides agree with TRBD2. Input material: PBMCs or a T cell subset sorted from them (not recorded which). This CDR3 is CASSRPSGRESHNEQFF. As DNA, the CDR3 is TGTGCCAGCAGCCGACCTAGCGGGAGGGAATCCCACAATGAGCAGTTCTTC.